What follows are 20 T cell receptor beta chains derived from one specimen sequenced in a study of blood T cell repertoires in COVID-19. TCRdb's copy holds only in-frame clones and misses some; the assay was immunoSEQ multiplex PCR. The sample yields about 220,000 clones, more than 85% seen once. The sample comprised peripheral blood. All receptors derive from a man aged 40-49 years with active or convalescent COVID-19.

V and J are TRBV7-6 and TRBJ2-1; 11 positions match TRBD2. The germline gives CDR1 SGHVS, CDR2 FNYEAQ. The CDR3 consists of 16 residues. With 3 bases clipped from V and 10 bases from J, the junction kept 11 bases outside the gene matches. In DNA form, the CDR3 reads TGTGCCAGCAGCTTGGGAGTTTCCGGGACTAGCGGCGAGCAGTTCTTC. This codes for CASSLGVSGTSGEQFF.

The rearrangement uses TRBV27 and TRBJ2-7, with D tentatively TRBD1 (6 bases). The CDR3 length is 14 residues. CDR1 and CDR2 from the germline V gene are MNHEY and SMNVEV (reference sequence). The ends were cut back, 6 bases at V and 0 bases at J, with 12 bases in the middle. This chain's CDR3 is CASSATGVSYEQYF. The CDR3 DNA reads as TGTGCCAGCAGCGCGACAGGTGTCTCCTACGAGCAGTACTTC.

The chain recombines TRBV28 with TRBJ2-7, with 7 bases aligning to TRBD1. The germline CDR1 and CDR2 sequences are MDHEN and SYDVKM. The CDR3 consists of 13 residues. V trimming: 5 bases; J trimming: 2 bases; junction bases outside the gene matches: 3. The chain's CDR3 is CASSDRVPYEQYF. In DNA, the CDR3 is TGTGCCAGCAGTGACAGGGTTCCCTACGAGCAGTACTTC.

The chain combines TRBV5-8 with TRBJ1-5, with TRBD1 as a possible D gene (6 bases). V was trimmed by 0 bases and J by 4 bases, leaving 20 bases between them. The length of the CDR3 is 18 residues. Germline-derived CDR1 and CDR2 are SGHTS and YDEGEE. CDR3 bases: TGTGCCAGCAGCTTGGCCTATAGGGCCGACAGGAGAAATCAGCCCCAGCATTTT. It yields the protein CASSLAYRADRRNQPQHF.

The V gene is TRBV18, the J gene TRBJ2-7; 8 nucleotides align to TRBD2. Germline CDR1 and CDR2: KGHSH and LQKENI. The V gene end was trimmed by 10 bases and the J gene end by 5 bases; junction bases not matched to a gene: 10. This CDR3 spans 13 amino acids. The CDR3 nucleotides read TGTGCCACCAAGGGCGGGGGGCGGAACGAGCAGTACTTC. It encodes CATKGGGRNEQYF.

The rearrangement uses TRBV5-4 and TRBJ2-2; 10 bases fit TRBD1. CDR1 is SGHNT, CDR2 YYREEE, per germline (reference sequence). J lost 7 bases, V lost 3 bases, and 3 bases had no gene match. The CDR3 spans 14 residues. The DNA of the CDR3 is TGTGCCAGCAGCTCGGACAGGGGGTACGGGGAGCTGTTTTTT. Amino acids: CASSSDRGYGELFF.

The genes are TRBV28 and TRBJ1-3, with D perhaps matching TRBD1 (5 bases). CDR3 size: 14 residues. The germline V gene has CDR1 MDHEN and CDR2 SYDVKM. Trimming took off 3 bases at V and 4 bases at J, with 10 bases between the two ends. The CDR3 sequence: CASSFPAGGNTIYF. CDR3 DNA sequence: TGTGCCAGCAGTTTCCCGGCAGGGGGAAACACCATATATTTT.

The J gene is TRBJ2-7, the V gene TRBV27, with D perhaps TRBD1 (6 bases). V lost 10 bases to trimming and J lost 2 bases, with 18 bases between them. The CDR3 totals 14 residues. CDR1 is MNHEY, CDR2 SMNVEV, per germline (reference sequence). The CDR3 DNA sequence: TGTGCCACTAAGACAAGGTGGGGGCCCTACGAGCAGTACTTC. Translated, it gives CATKTRWGPYEQYF.

This clone showed up just once. The chain links TRBV29-1 to TRBJ2-1; D is unclear. V lost 2 bases and J lost 2, with 10 bases in between. The CDR3 length is 14 residues. Germline V CDR1 and CDR2: SQVTM, ANQGSEA. CDR3 amino acids: CSVEPRKAYNEQFF. The DNA of the CDR3 is TGCAGCGTTGAACCCAGGAAAGCCTACAATGAGCAGTTCTTC.

The rearrangement links TRBV19 to TRBJ1-4, with 7 bases matching TRBD1. V was clipped by 3 bases and J by 4 bases; unmatched bases: 11. This CDR3 is 17 amino acids long. Germline CDR1 and CDR2: LNHDA and SQIVND (reference sequence). The CDR3 region is CASSMGDRAPGNEKLFF. CDR3 nucleotide sequence: TGTGCCAGTAGTATGGGGGACAGAGCCCCCGGTAATGAAAAACTGTTTTTT.

The rearrangement links TRBV19 to TRBJ1-6, with D maybe TRBD1 (5 bases). Per the germline V gene, CDR1 is LNHDA and CDR2 is SQIVND (reference sequence). V lost 3 bases and J lost 6, with 12 bases in between. The CDR3 extends over 15 amino acids. CDR3 DNA: TGTGCCAGTAGTATGTTTGGGGCTTTTAATTCACCCCTCCACTTT. Amino acids: CASSMFGAFNSPLHF.

The chain uses TRBV28 and TRBJ1-2; D gene uncertain. This CDR3 is 14 amino acids long. Trimming stripped 2 bases from V and 2 bases from J, with 9 bases between. CDR1 and CDR2 from the germline V gene are MDHEN and SYDVKM. Written as DNA, the CDR3 is TGTGCCAGCAGTTTAACCAGAGGGAACTATGGCTACACCTTC. This encodes CASSLTRGNYGYTF.

The chain has TRBV3-1 (or the pseudogene TRBV3-2) and TRBJ2-7, with D possibly being TRBD2 (6 bases). This CDR3 is 14 amino acids long. V was pared by 1 base and J by 2 bases, with 9 bases between. Germline CDR1 LGHDT, CDR2 YNNKEL (reference sequence). CDR3 DNA sequence: TGTGCCAGCAGCCAAGGGACGGGAGCCTACGAGCAGTACTTC. It encodes CASSQGTGAYEQYF.

The chain carries TRBV11-2 and TRBJ1-5, with no clear D. V was clipped by 4 bases and J by 7 bases, with 17 bases between them. Germline CDR1 is SGHAT and CDR2 is FQNNGV. The CDR3 is 15 residues long. In DNA, the CDR3 is TGTGCCAGCAGCTCCCTGACGGGGTCGGGCCAGCCCCAGCATTTT. It yields the protein CASSSLTGSGQPQHF.

The chain has TRBV2 and TRBJ1-5; 9 nucleotides line up with TRBD1. Germline V CDR1 and CDR2: SNHLY, FYNNEI. This CDR3 region has 15 residues. Losses at the gene ends were 5 bases for V and 6 bases for J; bases not matched to a gene: 8. As DNA, the CDR3 is TGTGCCAGCAGTAGAACACAGGGGGCTGCTCAGCCCCAGCATTTT. Residues: CASSRTQGAAQPQHF.

Concerning this clone itself: The sample carries other DNA sequences with the same CDR3. This sequence joins TRBV20-1 and TRBJ1-1; no clear D. CDR3 length: 12 amino acids. Germline V CDR1 and CDR2: DFQATT, SNEGSKA (reference sequence). V was shortened by 3 bases and J by 0 bases, with 5 bases between the two germline ends. CDR3 in amino acids: CSASYMNTEAFF. The DNA for the CDR3 is TGCAGTGCTAGTTATATGAACACTGAAGCTTTCTTT.

The chain combines TRBV4-1 with TRBJ1-5, with 11 positions matching TRBD1. CDR3 length: 16 residues. The germline gives CDR1 MGHRA, CDR2 YSYEKL. V shed 3 bases, J shed 7 bases, and the junction held 8 bases outside the gene matches. CDR3 sequence: CASSQGPGQGDQPQHF. The CDR3 nucleotides are TGCGCCAGCAGCCAGGGACCGGGACAGGGGGACCAGCCCCAGCATTTT.

CDR3 in DNA: TGTGCCAGCAGCTTAGGGGCAGGGGAAGCTTTCTTT. Translating gives CASSLGAGEAFF. The chain joins TRBV7-9 to TRBJ1-1, with TRBD1 as a possible D gene (5 bases). This CDR3 has 12 amino acids. Germline loops: CDR1 SEHNR, CDR2 FQNEAQ (reference sequence). Trimming left V 1 base short and J 8 bases short, with 8 bases between.

The chain couples TRBV5-1 to TRBJ1-1; D gene ambiguous. The CDR3 is made up of 14 amino acids. V dropped 4 bases and J dropped 1 base, with 11 bases sitting between them. Germline V gives CDR1 SGHRS, CDR2 YFSETQ. CDR3: CASSAEPSNTEAFF. In DNA, the CDR3 is TGCGCCAGCAGCGCGGAGCCTTCGAACACTGAAGCTTTCTTT.

V gene TRBV2 combines with J gene TRBJ1-2; weak D call: TRBD1 (6 bases). The germline V and J ends were trimmed by 3 bases and 4 bases, with 12 bases remaining between them. The length of the CDR3 is 14 residues. Germline V gene sequence: CDR1 SNHLY, CDR2 FYNNEI. The CDR3 spells CASSDWDTLYGYTF. The CDR3 DNA reads as TGTGCCAGCAGTGACTGGGACACCCTCTATGGCTACACCTTC.